Sequencing of this TCR beta chain was carried out in a study of blood T cell repertoires in COVID-19. The table came from immunoSEQ multiplex PCR; TCRdb's copy has only in-frame clones and leaves some out. The table includes roughly 140,000 clones, roughly 89% detected once. CDR1 MNHEY and CDR2 SVGAGI come from the germline V gene. V was pared by 11 bases and J by 4 bases, with 14 bases of the junction left unmatched. The CDR3 runs 15 residues. Sequencing was done on a sample of peripheral blood. V and J are TRBV6-5 and TRBJ2-3; 8 nucleotides agree with TRBD2. This clonotype was obtained from a woman between 35 and 50 years old with acute or convalescent COVID-19. CDR3 amino acids: CAGAGGWGNADTQYF. For the CDR3, the DNA is TGTGCCGGTGCGGGAGGTTGGGGAAACGCAGATACGCAGTATTTT.